The rows below give T cell receptor beta chains drawn from one sample of a study of spatial heterogeneity in lung cancer. TCRdb recomputed calls from the 5' RACE reads with MiXCR, one row per CDR3 protein. The sample holds around 4,800 distinct CDR3 sequences, 16% seen once. The specimen was PBMCs, collected at surgery. Receptors originate from a male donor with early-stage non-small cell lung cancer. The CDR3 runs from the conserved cysteine through the conserved F or W. D genes are given only for firm matches. The size entry is marked missing in some rows and otherwise reads once, few, many or a size class.

clone_size: few
v_call: TRBV4-1
d_call: TRBD2
j_call: TRBJ2-3
cdr3_aa: CASSRPGLASTDTQYF
cdr3_nt: TGCGCCAGCAGCCGTCCGGGACTAGCAAGCACAGATACGCAGTATTTT

clone_size: medium-sized
v_call: TRBV7-9
d_call: .
j_call: TRBJ2-7
cdr3_aa: CASSFAGSSYEQYF
cdr3_nt: TGTGCCAGCAGCTTTGCGGGGAGCTCCTACGAGCAGTACTTC

clone_size: .
v_call: TRBV18
d_call: .
j_call: TRBJ1-5
cdr3_aa: CASSPQDQPQHF
cdr3_nt: TGTGCCAGCTCACCACAGGACCAGCCCCAGCATTTT

clone_size: medium-sized
v_call: TRBV3-1
d_call: .
j_call: TRBJ2-2
cdr3_aa: CASSQGLTKPTGELFF
cdr3_nt: TGTGCCAGCAGCCAAGGTCTGACTAAACCAACCGGGGAGCTGTTTTTT

clone_size: .
v_call: TRBV2
d_call: TRBD1
j_call: TRBJ1-1
cdr3_aa: CASSRQGVTTEAFF
cdr3_nt: TGTGCCAGCAGCAGACAGGGGGTCACGACTGAAGCTTTCTTT

clone_size: .
v_call: TRBV3-1
d_call: TRBD2
j_call: TRBJ2-7
cdr3_aa: CASSQNSGLTSYEQYF
cdr3_nt: TGTGCCAGCAGCCAAAATAGCGGGCTGACCTCCTACGAGCAGTACTTC

clone_size: medium-sized
v_call: TRBV7-8
d_call: .
j_call: TRBJ2-1
cdr3_aa: CASSSRQVSSYNEQFF
cdr3_nt: TGTGCCAGCAGCTCAAGACAGGTCTCCTCCTACAATGAGCAGTTCTTC

clone_size: medium-sized
v_call: TRBV5-1
d_call: TRBD1
j_call: TRBJ2-3
cdr3_aa: CASSWTGQITDTQYF
cdr3_nt: TGCGCCAGCAGCTGGACGGGACAGATCACAGATACGCAGTATTTT

clone_size: .
v_call: TRBV10-3
d_call: .
j_call: TRBJ2-1
cdr3_aa: CAISEGLYNEQFF
cdr3_nt: TGTGCCATCAGTGAGGGACTTTACAATGAGCAGTTCTTC

clone_size: .
v_call: TRBV10-2
d_call: .
j_call: TRBJ2-5
cdr3_aa: CASSLTPQETQYF
cdr3_nt: TGCGCCAGCAGTTTGACACCCCAAGAGACCCAGTACTTC

clone_size: many
v_call: TRBV6-7
d_call: .
j_call: TRBJ2-7
cdr3_aa: CASREVDGGLLYEQYF
cdr3_nt: TGTGCCAGCAGAGAGGTTGATGGGGGATTACTCTACGAGCAGTACTTC

clone_size: few
v_call: TRBV9
d_call: .
j_call: TRBJ2-2
cdr3_aa: CASSLRGDTGELFF
cdr3_nt: TGTGCCAGCAGCCTTAGGGGTGACACCGGGGAGCTGTTTTTT

clone_size: medium-sized
v_call: TRBV5-5
d_call: TRBD1
j_call: TRBJ1-1
cdr3_aa: CASSQEGATEAFF
cdr3_nt: TGTGCCAGCAGCCAGGAGGGGGCCACTGAAGCTTTCTTT

clone_size: medium-sized
v_call: TRBV4-1
d_call: TRBD1
j_call: TRBJ1-2
cdr3_aa: CASSQGLRGRFYGYTF
cdr3_nt: TGCGCCAGCAGCCAAGGACTCAGGGGGCGGTTCTATGGCTACACCTTC

clone_size: medium-sized
v_call: TRBV7-9
d_call: TRBD2
j_call: TRBJ2-7
cdr3_aa: CASSLLAGDTYEQYF
cdr3_nt: TGTGCCAGCAGCCTACTAGCGGGGGACACCTACGAGCAGTACTTC

clone_size: few
v_call: TRBV5-1
d_call: TRBD1
j_call: TRBJ2-3
cdr3_aa: CASSLQGTEGTDTQYF
cdr3_nt: TGCGCCAGCAGCTTGCAAGGGACAGAAGGCACAGATACGCAGTATTTT

clone_size: few
v_call: TRBV15
d_call: .
j_call: TRBJ2-5
cdr3_aa: CATSRLEEKTQYF
cdr3_nt: TGTGCCACCAGCAGATTGGAGGAAAAGACCCAGTACTTC

clone_size: .
v_call: TRBV20-1
d_call: .
j_call: TRBJ1-2
cdr3_aa: CSIPGNGYTF
cdr3_nt: TGCAGTATCCCAGGGAATGGCTACACCTTC

clone_size: medium-sized
v_call: TRBV14
d_call: TRBD1
j_call: TRBJ2-7
cdr3_aa: CASSRGQGDRYEQYF
cdr3_nt: TGTGCCAGCAGCCGGGGACAGGGGGACCGCTACGAGCAGTACTTC

clone_size: many
v_call: TRBV13
d_call: TRBD1
j_call: TRBJ2-1
cdr3_aa: CASSLGPDREMNEQFF
cdr3_nt: TGTGCCAGCAGCTTAGGCCCGGACAGGGAGATGAATGAGCAGTTCTTC

clone_size: many
v_call: TRBV20-1
d_call: .
j_call: TRBJ2-7
cdr3_aa: CSASGQTGFVYEQYF
cdr3_nt: TGCAGTGCTAGCGGCCAGACGGGGTTCGTCTACGAGCAGTACTTC

clone_size: many
v_call: TRBV5-6
d_call: .
j_call: TRBJ1-1
cdr3_aa: CASSLVDLRQGNTEAFF
cdr3_nt: TGTGCCAGCAGCTTGGTGGACTTACGGCAAGGGAACACTGAAGCTTTCTTT

clone_size: large
v_call: TRBV9
d_call: TRBD2
j_call: TRBJ2-7
cdr3_aa: CASSVVGGLDYEQYF
cdr3_nt: TGTGCCAGCAGCGTAGTGGGGGGGTTGGACTACGAGCAGTACTTC

clone_size: .
v_call: TRBV12-5
d_call: .
j_call: TRBJ1-2
cdr3_aa: CASGFGAGPNYGYTF
cdr3_nt: TGTGCTAGTGGTTTCGGAGCAGGGCCGAACTATGGCTACACCTTC

clone_size: medium-sized
v_call: TRBV19
d_call: .
j_call: TRBJ2-2
cdr3_aa: CASSIESTGELFF
cdr3_nt: TGTGCCAGTAGTATAGAGAGCACCGGGGAGCTGTTTTTT

clone_size: medium-sized
v_call: TRBV18
d_call: .
j_call: TRBJ2-2
cdr3_aa: CASSPIPAGGENTGELFF
cdr3_nt: TGTGCCAGCTCACCGATCCCGGCAGGCGGGGAAAACACCGGGGAGCTGTTTTTT

clone_size: few
v_call: TRBV10-3
d_call: TRBD2
j_call: TRBJ2-5
cdr3_aa: CAISVGASGRKETQYF
cdr3_nt: TGTGCCATCAGTGTGGGTGCTAGCGGGAGAAAAGAGACCCAGTACTTC

clone_size: medium-sized
v_call: TRBV2
d_call: .
j_call: TRBJ2-1
cdr3_aa: CASSARERYNEQFF
cdr3_nt: TGTGCCAGCAGTGCGAGGGAGCGATATAATGAGCAGTTCTTC

clone_size: .
v_call: TRBV7-2
d_call: .
j_call: TRBJ1-6
cdr3_aa: CASSPQSSYNSPLHF
cdr3_nt: TGTGCCAGCAGCCCACAGAGCTCCTATAATTCACCCCTCCACTTT

clone_size: .
v_call: TRBV20-1
d_call: .
j_call: TRBJ1-4
cdr3_aa: CSARSQEDGEKLFF
cdr3_nt: TGCAGTGCTAGGAGTCAGGAAGATGGCGAAAAACTGTTTTTT

clone_size: medium-sized
v_call: TRBV20-1
d_call: TRBD2
j_call: TRBJ2-2
cdr3_aa: CSARKGLAGATGELFF
cdr3_nt: TGCAGTGCTAGAAAAGGCCTAGCGGGGGCCACCGGGGAGCTGTTTTTT

clone_size: medium-sized
v_call: TRBV6-2/TRBV6-3
d_call: .
j_call: TRBJ2-1
cdr3_aa: CASMGGGARNEQFF
cdr3_nt: TGTGCCAGCATGGGTGGGGGGGCGAGGAATGAGCAGTTCTTC

clone_size: medium-sized
v_call: TRBV2
d_call: .
j_call: TRBJ2-7
cdr3_aa: CASSESWAYEQYF
cdr3_nt: TGTGCCAGCAGTGAAAGTTGGGCCTACGAGCAGTACTTC

clone_size: .
v_call: TRBV7-8
d_call: .
j_call: TRBJ2-7
cdr3_aa: CASSFGATAYEQYF
cdr3_nt: TGTGCCAGCAGCTTCGGGGCAACTGCCTACGAGCAGTACTTC

clone_size: medium-sized
v_call: TRBV7-6
d_call: .
j_call: TRBJ2-6
cdr3_aa: CASSLGVGLSGANVLTF
cdr3_nt: TGTGCCAGCAGCCTTGGGGTAGGCCTCTCTGGGGCCAACGTCCTGACTTTC

clone_size: medium-sized
v_call: TRBV11-2
d_call: .
j_call: TRBJ2-7
cdr3_aa: CASSLVQVAGEQYF
cdr3_nt: TGTGCCAGCAGCTTAGTCCAGGTGGCGGGCGAGCAGTACTTC

clone_size: few
v_call: TRBV20-1
d_call: .
j_call: TRBJ1-2
cdr3_aa: CSALQGFLRYGYTF
cdr3_nt: TGCAGTGCTTTACAGGGTTTTCTCCGGTATGGCTACACCTTC

clone_size: .
v_call: TRBV7-7
d_call: TRBD2
j_call: TRBJ2-1
cdr3_aa: CASSPTSVSDNEQFF
cdr3_nt: TGTGCCAGCAGTCCCACTAGCGTCTCTGACAATGAGCAGTTCTTC

clone_size: few
v_call: TRBV20-1
d_call: TRBD1
j_call: TRBJ2-1
cdr3_aa: CSATHWDRYNEQFF
cdr3_nt: TGCAGTGCCACCCACTGGGACAGATACAATGAGCAGTTCTTC

clone_size: medium-sized
v_call: TRBV28
d_call: TRBD1
j_call: TRBJ1-6
cdr3_aa: CAGRQGNSSPLHF
cdr3_nt: TGTGCCGGTCGACAGGGAAATTCTTCACCCCTCCACTTT

clone_size: .
v_call: TRBV2
d_call: TRBD2
j_call: TRBJ2-1
cdr3_aa: CASMRSGGAYNEQFF
cdr3_nt: TGTGCCAGCATGAGGAGCGGGGGGGCCTACAATGAGCAGTTCTTC

clone_size: few
v_call: TRBV29-1
d_call: .
j_call: TRBJ1-1
cdr3_aa: CSVGRSGPEAFF
cdr3_nt: TGCAGCGTTGGAAGGTCCGGTCCTGAAGCTTTCTTT